The present entry profiles one T cell receptor beta chain with its context. The data were obtained in a study of T cell changes during pregnancy in multiple sclerosis. Trimming cost V 6 bases and J 8 bases, with 11 bases left between them. The CDR3 sequence is 13 residues long. The germline V gene encodes CDR1 MNHNS and CDR2 SASEGT. Some clones are missing from TCRdb's copy, which holds only in-frame ones; the method was immunoSEQ multiplex PCR. There are tens of thousands of clones in the sample; more than 90% occur only once, and 0.44% lies in the top ten. The receptor comes from a female donor in good health, enrolled as a control in a pregnancy study. The sample here was CD4+ T cells from peripheral blood mononuclear cells, taken in the second trimester of pregnancy. V gene TRBV6-1 combines with J gene TRBJ1-6; D is perhaps TRBD1 (6 bases). CDR3 coding DNA: TGTGCCAGCAGGACAGGTGATTATTCACCCCTCCACTTT. It translates to CASRTGDYSPLHF.